Below are 14 T cell receptor beta chains sequenced from a single sample in a study of blood T cell repertoires in COVID-19 (dated by TCRdb to 2018 to 2021). Library generation was performed with the immunoSEQ multiplex PCR assay. TCRdb re-hosts the immuneACCESS table, in-frame sequences only. Its copies lack some clones; in the studies checked, an unresolved V gene accounts for under half of them, and the cause for the rest is not known. This sample lists about 210,000 clones; around 86% were detected once. 5% to 7% of the sample belongs to the ten largest clones. Material for sequencing was PBMCs or T cells enriched from blood (not recorded which). These receptors originate from a man aged 40-49 years with acute COVID-19.

This clone was observed once. This rearrangement joins TRBV5-5 to TRBJ2-7; TRBD2 agrees at 9 bases. The CDR3 extends over 15 amino acids. Trimming took 4 bases from V and 1 from J; bases not matched to a gene: 6. From germline, CDR1 is SGHKS and CDR2 YYEKEE (reference sequence). In nucleotides, the CDR3 is TGTGCCAGCAGCCCTTCTAGCGGGATTTCCTACGAGCAGTACTTC. This gives the protein CASSPSSGISYEQYF.

This sequence joins TRBV19 and TRBJ2-4; TRBD2 agrees at 7 bases. Germline V lookup: CDR1 LNHDA, CDR2 SQIVND (reference sequence). Germline trimming cut 8 bases from V and 8 bases from J; bases unmatched to any gene: 12. The CDR3 covers 14 residues. The CDR3 loop is CASRSAGELDIQYF. The DNA for the CDR3 is TGTGCCAGTCGCTCTGCGGGGGAGTTGGACATTCAGTACTTC.

This CDR3 is CASSEALAGESEAFF. The DNA of the CDR3 is TGTGCCAGCAGTGAAGCTCTTGCAGGGGAGAGTGAAGCTTTCTTT. The J gene is TRBJ1-1, the V gene TRBV2; the D gene is possibly TRBD1 (6 bases). This CDR3 spans 15 amino acids. Germline CDR1 is SNHLY and CDR2 is FYNNEI. V lost 0 bases, J lost 7 bases, and 15 bases lay in between.

As for this clone: The identical CDR3 is also encoded by other nucleotide sequences in the sample. The chain couples TRBV6-5 to TRBJ1-1; 7 bases match TRBD1. The V and J ends lost 5 bases and 2 bases, in that order; junction bases with no gene match: 2. Germline V lookup: CDR1 MNHEY, CDR2 SVGAGI. This CDR3 spans 13 amino acids. DNA of the CDR3: TGTGCCAGCAGTCAGGGGGTAAACACTGAAGCTTTCTTT. Its translation: CASSQGVNTEAFF.

The rearrangement joins TRBV7-9 to TRBJ1-2; D might be TRBD1 (5 bases). Per germline, CDR1 SEHNR and CDR2 FQNEAQ (reference sequence). This CDR3 contains 13 residues. V lost 2 bases to trimming and J lost 4 bases, with 8 bases between them. The CDR3 reads CASSLNGGYGYTF. The CDR3 DNA reads TGTGCCAGCAGCTTAAACGGGGGCTATGGCTACACCTTC.

J is TRBJ2-3 and V is TRBV7-3, with 9 bases identical to TRBD2. This CDR3 region has 15 residues. Trimming took 3 bases from V and 6 from J; bases not matched to a gene: 7. Germline-derived CDR1 and CDR2 are SGHTA and FQGTGA. The CDR3 loop reads CASSFRREGLDTQYF. CDR3 bases: TGTGCCAGCAGCTTCAGGCGGGAGGGCCTGGATACGCAGTATTTT.

The rearrangement links TRBV6-5 to TRBJ1-6; the D is unclear. Deletions cut 8 bases from V and 5 bases from J, with 7 bases between. The germline V gene encodes CDR1 MNHEY and CDR2 SVGAGI. The CDR3 totals 12 residues. CDR3 residues: CASYSNNSPLHF. As DNA, the CDR3 is TGTGCCAGCTACAGTAATAATTCACCCCTCCACTTT.

The chain is built from TRBV28 and TRBJ1-4; TRBD1 matches 10 bases. V dropped 6 bases and J dropped 5; count of bases not matched to a gene: 3. The CDR3 spans 14 residues. Germline CDR1 and CDR2: MDHEN and SYDVKM. For the CDR3, the DNA is TGTGCCAGCAGGGGACAGGGGCTGAATGAAAAACTGTTTTTT. It encodes CASRGQGLNEKLFF.

This chain uses TRBV28 with TRBJ2-3; D is perhaps TRBD1 (6 bases). Germline CDR1 MDHEN, CDR2 SYDVKM. The CDR3 length is 18 residues. V lost 4 bases, J lost 3 bases, and 23 bases lay in between. CDR3 in amino acids: CASSSIILTGPRTDTQYF. In DNA form, the CDR3 reads TGTGCCAGCAGTTCGATAATATTGACAGGCCCCCGGACAGATACGCAGTATTTT.

The chain recombines TRBV27 with TRBJ1-2; D remains unclear. The germline V and J ends were trimmed by 0 bases and 5 bases, with 7 bases remaining between them. The CDR3 totals 13 residues. CDR1 is MNHEY and CDR2 is SMNVEV in the germline V gene (reference sequence). The CDR3 protein is CASSLSGRYGYTF. The DNA of the CDR3 is TGTGCCAGCAGTTTATCAGGGAGATATGGCTACACCTTC.

This clone has more than one count but fewer than ten. This chain uses TRBV5-1 with TRBJ2-1, with 7 nucleotides matching TRBD1. The germline V gene has CDR1 SGHRS and CDR2 YFSETQ. This CDR3 spans 15 amino acids. V shed 0 bases and J 9 bases; nucleotides not matched to a gene: 9. CDR3 nucleotide sequence: TGCGCCAGCAGCTTGGATGGACAGGTCTGGGTTGAGCAGTTCTTC. Its translation: CASSLDGQVWVEQFF.

The chain uses TRBV5-4 and TRBJ2-1, with 7 nucleotides matching TRBD2. This CDR3 is 15 amino acids long. Per the germline V gene, CDR1 is SGHNT and CDR2 is YYREEE (reference sequence). The V gene end was trimmed by 2 bases and the J gene end by 6 bases; junction bases not matched to a gene: 8. The CDR3 here is CASSFWLAEPNEQFF. The CDR3, as DNA: TGTGCCAGCAGCTTTTGGCTAGCGGAGCCCAATGAGCAGTTCTTC.

This clone came up a few times. The CDR3 sequence is CAWSVVGRGVSSPLHF. The CDR3 DNA is TGTGCCTGGAGTGTAGTCGGCAGGGGTGTTTCATCACCCCTCCACTTT. The chain links TRBV30 to TRBJ1-6; D might be TRBD1 (6 bases). The ends were cut back, 0 bases at V and 10 bases at J, with 19 bases in the middle. The CDR3 spans 16 residues. Germline lookup yields CDR1 GTSNPN and CDR2 SVGIG (reference sequence).

The V gene is TRBV9, the J gene TRBJ1-4; D not certain. This CDR3 spans 15 amino acids. V was shortened by 3 bases and J by 6 bases, with 15 bases between the two germline ends. Germline V gene data show CDR1 as SGDLS and CDR2 as YYNGEE. CDR3 sequence: CASSASSRRDEKLFF. The CDR3, as DNA: TGTGCCAGCAGCGCCAGTTCTCGGAGGGATGAAAAACTGTTTTTT.